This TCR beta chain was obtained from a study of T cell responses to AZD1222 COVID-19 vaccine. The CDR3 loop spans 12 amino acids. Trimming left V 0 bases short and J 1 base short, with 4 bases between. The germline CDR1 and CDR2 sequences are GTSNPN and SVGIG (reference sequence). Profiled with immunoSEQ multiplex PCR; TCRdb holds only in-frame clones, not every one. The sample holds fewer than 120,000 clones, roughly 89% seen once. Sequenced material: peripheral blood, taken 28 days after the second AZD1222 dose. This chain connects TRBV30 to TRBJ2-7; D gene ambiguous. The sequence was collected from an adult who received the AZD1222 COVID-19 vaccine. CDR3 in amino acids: CAWSVSSYEQYF. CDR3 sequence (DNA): TGTGCCTGGAGTGTATCGTCCTACGAGCAGTACTTC. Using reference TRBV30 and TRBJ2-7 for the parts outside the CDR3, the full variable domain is SQTIHQWPATLVQPVGSPLSLECTVEGTSNPNLYWYRQAAGRGLQLLFYSVGIGQISSEVPQNLSASRPQDRQFILSSKKLLLSDSGFYLCAWSVSSYEQYFGPGTRLTVT.